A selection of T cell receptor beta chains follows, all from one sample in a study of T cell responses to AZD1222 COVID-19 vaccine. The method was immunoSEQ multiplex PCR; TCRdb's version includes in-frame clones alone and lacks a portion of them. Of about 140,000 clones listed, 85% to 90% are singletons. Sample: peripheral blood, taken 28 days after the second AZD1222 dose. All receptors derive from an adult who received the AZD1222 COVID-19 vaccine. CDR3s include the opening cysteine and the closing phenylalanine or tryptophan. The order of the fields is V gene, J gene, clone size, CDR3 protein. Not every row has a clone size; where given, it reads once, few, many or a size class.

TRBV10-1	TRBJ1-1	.	CASSPGDTEAFF
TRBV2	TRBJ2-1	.	CASKITGINEQFF
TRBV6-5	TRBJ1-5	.	CASSIGRGNQPQHF
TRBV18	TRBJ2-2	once	CASSQDRGTTGELFF
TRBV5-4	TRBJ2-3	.	CASSSGRVTDTQYF
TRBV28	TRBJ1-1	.	CASIVKDREAFF
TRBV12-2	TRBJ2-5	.	CASRDREEGETQYF
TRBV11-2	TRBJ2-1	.	CASSVSRGNSYNEQFF
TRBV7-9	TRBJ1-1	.	CASSPLGSMEAFF
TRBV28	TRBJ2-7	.	CASSLRREQYF
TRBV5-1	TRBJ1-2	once	CASTPLPDRDYGYTF
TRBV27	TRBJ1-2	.	CASSFNPQGSYGYTF
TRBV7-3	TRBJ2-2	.	CASRTGQNTGELFF
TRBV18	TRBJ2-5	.	CASSQGLAGGPAQETQYF
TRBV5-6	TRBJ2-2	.	CASSFRNTGELFF
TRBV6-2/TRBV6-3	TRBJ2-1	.	CASSPRRHFNNEQFF
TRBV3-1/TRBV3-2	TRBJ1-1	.	CASSQVEGDTEAFF
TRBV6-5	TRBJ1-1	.	CATPLGIKAFF
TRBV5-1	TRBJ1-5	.	CASSLTPQAGGAPQHF
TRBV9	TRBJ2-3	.	CASNVGGGLIYTDTQYF
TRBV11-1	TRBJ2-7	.	CASSLPSGYEQYF
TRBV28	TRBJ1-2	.	CASSPDRGLPYGYTF
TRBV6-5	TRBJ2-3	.	CASGQGGTDTQYF
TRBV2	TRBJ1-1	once	CASRERGGNTEAFF
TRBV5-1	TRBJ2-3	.	CASSPGGPSTDTQYF
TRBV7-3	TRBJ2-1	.	CASSHPGNEQFF
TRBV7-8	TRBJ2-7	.	CASSYRTGTYEQYF
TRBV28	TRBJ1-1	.	CASSLSELSEAFF
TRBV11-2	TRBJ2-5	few	CASSLDRVAGSRETQYF
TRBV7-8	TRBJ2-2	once	CASSLVGVRGTGELFF
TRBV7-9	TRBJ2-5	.	CASSLDRDRGRETQYF
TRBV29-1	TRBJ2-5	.	CSAEGAGQETQYF
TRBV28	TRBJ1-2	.	CASRPGVRDGYTF
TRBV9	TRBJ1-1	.	CASSVLPSKEAFF
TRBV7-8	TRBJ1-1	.	CASSRTGQTEAFF
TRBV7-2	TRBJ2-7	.	CASSLAAGGQYEQYF
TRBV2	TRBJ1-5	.	CASSPDSNQPQHF
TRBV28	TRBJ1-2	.	CASGQGRKYGYTF
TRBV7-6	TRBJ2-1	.	CASSLDSGGYNEQFF
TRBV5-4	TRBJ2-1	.	CASSLGGWGLHTGEQFF
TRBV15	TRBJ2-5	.	CATSRDKETQYF
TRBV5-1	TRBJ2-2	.	CASSPQTGTTGELFF
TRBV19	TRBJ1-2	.	CASTPRLNYGYTF
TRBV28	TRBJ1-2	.	CASRGGGYTF
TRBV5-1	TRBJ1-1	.	CASSYRVGTEAFF
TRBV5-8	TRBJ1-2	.	CASSLAGVYGYTF